The source of this T cell receptor (beta chain) is a study of early T cells in non-severe SARS-CoV-2 infection. TCRdb called the 5' RACE reads again in MiXCR, with one record for every CDR3 protein. Of 74,000 or so distinct CDR3 sequences in the sample, around 10% were seen once. Study results and limitations: Matching with VDJdb favored anti-spike CD8 responses (missing private and CD4 specificities).

Points on this clonotype: What it binds is not known.

The sample comprised whole blood. The clonotype comes from an adult who was a healthcare worker with PCR-confirmed SARS-CoV-2 infection or an uninfected control (not recorded which).

CDR3 DNA: TGCGCCACCGGGACTAGCGGGAGGTACCAAGAGACCCAGTACTTC. Amino acids: CATGTSGRYQETQYF. V and J are TRBV5-1 and TRBJ2-5; 15 positions agree with TRBD2. This CDR3 comprises 15 residues. The J segment lost 0 bases and the V segment lost 9 bases, leaving 3 bases of the junction unmatched. CDR1 is SGHRS and CDR2 is YFSETQ in the germline V gene.